The 10 T cell receptor beta chains in this list originate from one sample, sequenced in a study of blood T cell repertoires in COVID-19. Generated by immunoSEQ multiplex PCR, the TCRdb table keeps only in-frame clones and is missing some. Of some 270,000 clones listed, roughly 90% are singletons. Specimen: PBMCs or T cells enriched from blood (not recorded which). These receptors came from a woman in her thirties or forties who had recovered from COVID-19.

The chain is built from TRBV5-6 and TRBJ1-2; TRBD1 matches at 9 bases. J was trimmed by 1 base and V by 4 bases; bases with no gene match: 8. CDR3 length: 16 amino acids. CDR1 and CDR2 (germline): SGHDT, YYEEEE. CDR3 protein: CASSLLGTGLNYGYTF. In DNA, the CDR3 is TGTGCCAGCAGCCTCCTGGGGACAGGGCTTAACTATGGCTACACCTTC.

V is TRBV9 and J is TRBJ1-4; 10 bases line up with TRBD1. V gave up 4 bases and J gave up 8 bases; unmatched junction bases: 5. There are 14 residues in the CDR3. Germline V gene sequence: CDR1 SGDLS, CDR2 YYNGEE. The CDR3 loop reads CASSQRDRGEKLFF. The CDR3 DNA sequence: TGTGCCAGCAGCCAACGGGACAGGGGCGAAAAACTGTTTTTT.

The chain uses TRBV5-1 and TRBJ2-1; TRBD2 aligns across 14 bases. This CDR3 has 14 amino acids. Germline V gene sequence: CDR1 SGHRS, CDR2 YFSETQ. Germline trimming cut 7 bases from V and 3 bases from J; bases unmatched to any gene: 0. CDR3 protein: CASGLAGGYNEQFF. CDR3 in DNA: TGCGCCAGCGGACTAGCGGGGGGCTACAATGAGCAGTTCTTC.

V is TRBV2 and J is TRBJ1-4; the match to TRBD1 covers 8 bases. The CDR3 is 14 residues long. J lost 7 bases, V lost 8 bases, and 9 bases had no gene match. Germline V gene sequence: CDR1 SNHLY, CDR2 FYNNEI. The CDR3 coding sequence is TGTGCCAGCGAATTGGACAGGGATGCTGAAAAACTGTTTTTT. Its protein product is CASELDRDAEKLFF.

V gene TRBV7-2 combines with J gene TRBJ1-5; D may be TRBD1 (6 bases). This CDR3 contains 16 residues. Between the trimmed V and J ends, which lost 3 bases and 4 bases, there was a span of 16 bases. Germline assignment: CDR1 SGHTA and CDR2 FQGNSA. The CDR3 region is CASSLGAGGKNQPQHF. The DNA for the CDR3 is TGTGCCAGCAGCTTGGGGGCGGGAGGGAAAAATCAGCCCCAGCATTTT. The variable domain in full, completed from reference TRBV7-2 and TRBJ1-5, reads GAGVSQSPSNKVTEKGKDVELRCDPISGHTALYWYRQSLGQGLEFLIYFQGNSAPDKSGLPSDRFSAERTGGSVSTLTIQRTQQEDSAVYLCASSLGAGGKNQPQHFGDGTRLSIL.

This clone was observed at least ten times. The genes are TRBV3-1 (or the pseudogene TRBV3-2) and TRBJ2-2; 13 positions match TRBD2. Trimming at V came to 3 bases and at J to 5 bases, leaving 6 bases not matched to a gene. This CDR3 is 17 amino acids long. Per the germline V gene, CDR1 is LGHDT and CDR2 is YNNKEL (reference sequence). The CDR3 DNA reads TGTGCCAGCAGCCAGAACGGACTAGCGGGAGCTACCGGGGAGCTGTTTTTT. Its translation is CASSQNGLAGATGELFF.

The count of this clone is one. V gene TRBV5-1 combines with J gene TRBJ1-6; no reliable D call. Per the germline V gene, CDR1 is SGHRS and CDR2 is YFSETQ. V gave up 1 base and J gave up 6 bases, with 8 bases separating them. CDR3 size: 14 residues. CDR3: CASSLMGTNSPLHF. CDR3 sequence (DNA): TGCGCCAGCAGCTTGATGGGCACTAATTCACCCCTCCACTTT.

The chain joins TRBV14 to TRBJ2-3; 9 nucleotides line up with TRBD2. V dropped 4 bases and J dropped 3; count of bases not matched to a gene: 8. The CDR3 runs to 16 residues. Germline V lookup: CDR1 SGHDN, CDR2 FVKESK. DNA for the CDR3: TGTGCCAGCAGCCGTGCGGGGGGGCCTAGAACAGATACGCAGTATTTT. It encodes CASSRAGGPRTDTQYF.

The chain has TRBV5-4 and TRBJ2-7; tentative D call: TRBD1 (5 bases). The ends were cut back, 1 base at V and 2 bases at J, with 7 bases in the middle. The germline gives CDR1 SGHNT, CDR2 YYREEE (reference sequence). This CDR3 contains 13 residues. DNA of the CDR3: TGTGCCAGCAGCTTGCCAGGGACCTACGAGCAGTACTTC. Translation gives CASSLPGTYEQYF.

The V call is TRBV4-1, the J call TRBJ1-3; a possible D gene is TRBD1 (5 bases). Trimming cost V 3 bases and J 0 bases, with 21 bases left between them. The CDR3 has 19 residues. Germline values: CDR1 MGHRA, CDR2 YSYEKL. DNA for the CDR3: TGCGCCAGCAGCCATTTCCTTCCCCGAACGGGGGGCTCTGGAAACACCATATATTTT. The encoded protein is CASSHFLPRTGGSGNTIYF.